This is a list of T cell receptor beta chains from one sample in a study of yellow fever vaccine responses in identical twins. Each CDR3 protein gets one entry after TCRdb re-called the RT-PCR reads with MiXCR. The sample includes approximately 9,700 distinct CDR3 sequences, approximately 82% seen only once; the top ten take 2% to 2.5%. The sequences come from T cells from blood (PBMCs), unsorted or a sorted subset (not recorded which), collected before or after yellow fever vaccination (not recorded which). All receptors come from a woman between 18 and 29 years old who received the yellow fever vaccine. Each CDR3 is given with its conserved first and last residue. The D gene is left open where the match is weak. Rows give clone size only sometimes, using once, few, many, or a class for an expanded clone.

NA | NA | TRBJ2-5 | TRBV5-1 | TGCGCCAGCACCTTACAGGGACCCCAAGAGACCCAGTACTTC | CASTLQGPQETQYF
NA | TRBD2 | TRBJ2-1 | TRBV10-3 | TGTGCCATCAGTCGAGGAGCTAGCGGATACTCCTACAATGAGCAGTTCTTC | CAISRGASGYSYNEQFF
NA | NA | TRBJ1-1 | TRBV4-2 | TGTGCCAGCAGCCAAGAACGGAACACTGAAGCTTTCTTT | CASSQERNTEAFF
few | NA | TRBJ1-1 | TRBV10-3 | TGTGCCATCAGTGAGGGAGTTCGGCAGTCGAACACTGAAGCTTTCTTT | CAISEGVRQSNTEAFF
NA | NA | TRBJ1-2 | TRBV29-1 | TGCAGCGTTCAGGAAAACTATGGCTACACCTTC | CSVQENYGYTF
few | NA | TRBJ1-5 | TRBV12-3/TRBV12-4 | TGTGCCAGCAGTCCTACACGACAGCCCCAGCATTTT | CASSPTRQPQHF
once | NA | TRBJ2-1 | TRBV10-3 | TGTGCCATCAGTGAAGGGGGGCTGGGGTACAATGAGCAGTTCTTC | CAISEGGLGYNEQFF
NA | NA | TRBJ2-3 | TRBV20-1 | TGCAGTGCCATTGGGACTAGCACAGATACGCAGTATTTT | CSAIGTSTDTQYF
NA | TRBD1 | TRBJ1-2 | TRBV10-1 | TGCGCCAGCAGCCCCGGACAGGGCAACTATGGCTACACCTTC | CASSPGQGNYGYTF
NA | NA | TRBJ1-2 | TRBV13 | TGTGCCACCTACAGGGAAAACTATGGCTACACCTTC | CATYRENYGYTF
NA | TRBD1 | TRBJ1-1 | TRBV10-1 | TGCGCCAGCAGTAAGGGACAGGGAATTTCTGAAGCTTTCTTT | CASSKGQGISEAFF
NA | NA | TRBJ1-6 | TRBV15 | TGTGCCACCAGCAGAGACCCTACGGGGAGCTCCTATAATTCACCCCTCCACTTT | CATSRDPTGSSYNSPLHF
NA | TRBD2 | TRBJ2-3 | TRBV29-1 | TGCAGCGTTGACGGGACTAGCGGGCGAAGCACAGATACGCAGTATTTT | CSVDGTSGRSTDTQYF
NA | TRBD1 | TRBJ2-3 | TRBV7-6 | TGTGCCAGCAGCTTATCCGGGACAGGGGTGACAGATACGCAGTATTTT | CASSLSGTGVTDTQYF
once | NA | TRBJ2-1 | TRBV23-1 | TGCGCCAGCAGTGACAGAGCAAATGAGCAGTTCTTC | CASSDRANEQFF
NA | NA | TRBJ2-3 | TRBV6-1 | TGTGCCAGCAGTGAAGCACAGTACTCAGATACGCAGTATTTT | CASSEAQYSDTQYF
NA | NA | TRBJ2-1 | TRBV11-3 | TGTGCCAGCAGCTTAGTTTCTTCCAGCTCCTACAATGAGCAGTTCTTC | CASSLVSSSSYNEQFF
NA | TRBD2 | TRBJ2-1 | TRBV20-1 | TGCAGTGCTAGAGTTACTAGCGGTCTTTACAATGAGCAGTTCTTC | CSARVTSGLYNEQFF
NA | NA | TRBJ1-1 | TRBV7-2 | TGTGCCAGCAGCTTAGCGCTTGCGAACACTGAAGCTTTCTTT | CASSLALANTEAFF
NA | NA | TRBJ2-4 | TRBV29-1 | TGCAGCGTTTCACAGGGCGCCAAAAACATTCAGTACTTC | CSVSQGAKNIQYF
NA | NA | TRBJ1-2 | TRBV12-3/TRBV12-4 | TGTGCCAGCGGAAGGACAGCAGATATTGGTGGCTACACCTTC | CASGRTADIGGYTF
NA | NA | TRBJ2-1 | TRBV20-1 | TGCAGTGCTAGAGATGACCCCGAGCAGTTCTTC | CSARDDPEQFF
NA | NA | TRBJ2-2 | TRBV13 | TGTGCCATCTCTCTCGGACAGTCCGGGGAGCTGTTTTTT | CAISLGQSGELFF
NA | TRBD1 | TRBJ2-1 | TRBV11-1 | TGTGCCAGCAGCCCCGACAGGGGGGTTTACAATGAGCAGTTCTTC | CASSPDRGVYNEQFF
NA | NA | TRBJ2-3 | TRBV20-1 | TGCACTATTGGAACGCAGTATTTT | CTIGTQYF
NA | TRBD2 | TRBJ2-2 | TRBV20-1 | TGCAGTGTCCCGATCGGGGGGGCCACCGGGGAGCTGTTTTTT | CSVPIGGATGELFF
NA | NA | TRBJ2-1 | TRBV20-1 | TGCAGTGCTAGGGGATTCTACAATGAGCAGTTCTTC | CSARGFYNEQFF
NA | NA | TRBJ2-2 | TRBV4-2 | TGTGCCAGCGGCGACAAAGGATACACCGGGGAGCTGTTTTTT | CASGDKGYTGELFF
NA | TRBD1 | TRBJ1-1 | TRBV29-1 | TGCAGCGTAAACACCCAGGGGGCAACTGAAGCTTTCTTT | CSVNTQGATEAFF
NA | NA | TRBJ2-1 | TRBV5-1 | TGCGCCAGTAGCACCTACAATGAGCAGTTCTTC | CASSTYNEQFF
NA | NA | TRBJ1-1 | TRBV29-1 | TGCAGCGTTGAAAGAGGACGGACCAGCAACACTGAAGCTTTCTTT | CSVERGRTSNTEAFF
NA | NA | TRBJ2-2 | TRBV12-3/TRBV12-4 | TGTGCCAGCCAAAGGGGGGGGGCCTCCTCGGGGGAGCTGTTTTTT | CASQRGGASSGELFF
NA | TRBD2 | TRBJ2-3 | TRBV6-4 | TGTGCCAGCAGTGACGGGGCTAGCGGGGGAGCAGATACGCAGTATTTT | CASSDGASGGADTQYF
NA | TRBD1 | TRBJ2-7 | TRBV12-3/TRBV12-4 | TGTGCCTCCACCCGGGACAGGTCCAGGGAGCAGTACTTC | CASTRDRSREQYF
NA | NA | TRBJ1-5 | TRBV20-1 | TGCAGTGCTAGAGAAGGGGGTCAGCCCCAGCATTTT | CSAREGGQPQHF
NA | NA | TRBJ2-1 | TRBV10-3 | TGTGCCATCAGTGAGCCGGGTACTACCTACAATGAGCAGTTCTTC | CAISEPGTTYNEQFF
NA | NA | TRBJ1-1 | TRBV5-1 | TGCGCCAGCAGCGGGGGACCCCGGAACACTGAAGCTTTCTTT | CASSGGPRNTEAFF
NA | NA | TRBJ2-5 | TRBV5-1 | TGCGCCAGCAGCTTGGTCAAAGAGACCCAGTACTTC | CASSLVKETQYF
NA | NA | TRBJ2-5 | TRBV29-1 | TGCAGCGTTCAATGGGGGACCCAAGAGACCCAGTACTTC | CSVQWGTQETQYF
NA | TRBD2 | TRBJ2-7 | TRBV7-3 | TGTGCCAGCAGCCCAGACGGGACTAGATCCTACGAGCAGTACTTC | CASSPDGTRSYEQYF
few | NA | TRBJ2-3 | TRBV5-1 | TGCGCCAGCAGCTTGGTGCTTGTCACAGATACGCAGTATTTT | CASSLVLVTDTQYF
NA | TRBD1 | TRBJ2-7 | TRBV28 | TGTGCCAGTCACGCCCGGGACAGGCTGGGTTATGAGCAGTACTTC | CASHARDRLGYEQYF
NA | NA | TRBJ1-3 | TRBV9 | TGTGCCAGCAGCGTAGATGTGAGTCGGGGAAACACCATATATTTT | CASSVDVSRGNTIYF
NA | NA | TRBJ2-7 | TRBV9 | TGTGCCAGCAGCGTAGCTGATGGGTTTGCCTACGAGCAGTACTTC | CASSVADGFAYEQYF
NA | NA | TRBJ1-2 | TRBV28 | TGTGCCAGCAAGCCGCCGGGACGGCCCTATGGCTACACCTTC | CASKPPGRPYGYTF
NA | NA | TRBJ2-1 | TRBV4-1 | TGCGCCAGCAGCCAAGTCGATATGGGTCTATCCTACAATGAGCAGTTCTTC | CASSQVDMGLSYNEQFF
NA | TRBD2 | TRBJ2-7 | TRBV27 | TGTGCCAGCAGTTTATCCCCTCTTAGCGGGAGCGAGCAGTACTTC | CASSLSPLSGSEQYF
NA | NA | TRBJ2-1 | TRBV18 | TGTGCCAGCTCACCCGCAGGGGATGAGTACAATGAGCAGTTCTTC | CASSPAGDEYNEQFF
NA | NA | TRBJ2-1 | TRBV7-9 | TGTGCCAGCAGCTCTCTGCGGGATTACAATGAGCAGTTCTTC | CASSSLRDYNEQFF
few | NA | TRBJ1-1 | TRBV10-1 | TGCGCCAGCAGTGAGTCGCAGCCTGCCACTGAAGCTTTCTTT | CASSESQPATEAFF